These 23 T cell receptor beta chains originate from one sample sequenced in a study of T cells in Graves' hyperthyroidism and ophthalmopathy. TCR beta CDR3 regions were amplified from RNA. HTBI primers were the set used in a first-round RT-PCR of the TCR CDR3. One entry per CDR3 protein, called by TCRdb with MiXCR from the multiplex PCR reads. This table has about 600,000 distinct CDR3 sequences, 13% to 15% appearing once. Material for sequencing was blood. The origin of the receptors is a woman between 18 and 29 years old with Graves' ophthalmopathy.

The chain joins TRBV4-1 to TRBJ2-5; TRBD2 agrees at 7 bases. Germline CDR1 MGHRA, CDR2 YSYEKL. This CDR3 comprises 14 residues. V was clipped by 1 base and J by 5 bases; unmatched bases: 4. The CDR3 loop is CASSQVLARETQYF. In DNA, the CDR3 is TGCGCCAGCAGCCAAGTACTAGCGCGGGAGACCCAGTACTTC.

This clonotype showed up just a few times. The CDR3, as DNA: TGCGCCAGCAGCCAAGGACAGGGGGGCGACATTCAGTACTTC. Its translation: CASSQGQGGDIQYF. The chain recombines TRBV4-3 with TRBJ2-4; 9 nucleotides line up with TRBD1. This CDR3 has 14 residues. V was pared by 1 base and J by 8 bases, with 3 bases of the junction left unmatched. Germline V lookup: CDR1 LGHNA, CDR2 YSLEER.

At least ten counts were recorded for this clonotype. The chain links TRBV11-3 to TRBJ1-1, with a weak D call TRBD1 (5 bases). This CDR3 spans 14 amino acids. Germline loops: CDR1 SGHNT, CDR2 YENEEA. Trimming left V 4 bases short and J 1 base short, with 10 bases between. The CDR3 spells CASSWRGANTEAFF. The CDR3 DNA sequence: TGTGCCAGCAGCTGGCGTGGGGCGAACACTGAAGCTTTCTTT.

This clonotype was seen many times. J is TRBJ2-3 and V is TRBV20-1; no clear D gene. Germline V lookup: CDR1 DFQATT, CDR2 SNEGSKA (reference sequence). V was shortened by 4 bases and J by 1 base, with 15 bases between the two germline ends. This CDR3 comprises 15 residues. CDR3 bases: TGCAGTGCTATTACCCCGGTTTGGGGCACAGATACGCAGTATTTT. It specifies CSAITPVWGTDTQYF.

The chain employs TRBV24-1 and TRBJ2-7, with D perhaps TRBD1 (5 bases). From germline, CDR1 is KGHDR and CDR2 SFDVKD. The CDR3 has 15 residues. V lost 5 bases, J lost 1 base, and 14 bases lay in between. CDR3 residues: CATSVFRDGSYEQYF. The CDR3 DNA is TGTGCCACCAGTGTATTCAGGGATGGTTCCTACGAGCAGTACTTC.

V is TRBV9 and J is TRBJ2-1; tentatively, D is TRBD1 (5 bases). This CDR3 contains 14 residues. Germline V gene lookup returns CDR1 SGDLS and CDR2 YYNGEE. V was shortened by 1 base and J by 6 bases, with 11 bases between the two germline ends. CDR3 protein: CASSVTTASNEQFF. The CDR3 DNA reads TGTGCCAGCAGCGTAACGACAGCTTCCAATGAGCAGTTCTTC.

The genes are TRBV29-1 and TRBJ2-7; D is unclear. In germline, CDR1 is SQVTM, CDR2 ANQGSEA. V lost 0 bases and J 7 bases, leaving 16 bases between the germline ends. This CDR3 region has 14 residues. This CDR3 reads CSVEDLGGSREQYF. In nucleotides, the CDR3 is TGCAGCGTTGAAGATCTTGGCGGTTCTAGGGAGCAGTACTTC.

This clonotype showed up just once. This chain connects TRBV13 to TRBJ2-1; 8 bases line up with TRBD2. The CDR3 runs 22 residues. CDR1 PRHDT and CDR2 FYEKMQ come from the germline V gene (reference sequence). Trimming removed 5 bases from V and 4 bases from J; junction bases left unmatched: 28. CDR3 residues: CASSPTGSRTSGSTEHYNEQFF. CDR3 DNA sequence: TGTGCCAGCAGCCCTACCGGGAGTCGGACGAGCGGGAGCACAGAACATTACAATGAGCAGTTCTTC.

This clonotype came up many times. The CDR3, as DNA: TGTGCCAGCAGTCCCGGGACAGGGGGTGGCTACACCTTC. Residues: CASSPGTGGGYTF. The chain couples TRBV12-3 or TRBV12-4 to TRBJ1-2; TRBD1 matches at 11 bases. J was trimmed by 7 bases and V by 5 bases; bases with no gene match: 3. This CDR3 has 13 residues.

The sample holds a few counts of this clonotype. The chain links TRBV19 to TRBJ2-7; 10 nucleotides line up with TRBD1. Trimming at V came to 4 bases and at J to 6 bases, leaving 3 bases not matched to a gene. Germline values: CDR1 LNHDA, CDR2 SQIVND (reference sequence). The CDR3 extends over 13 amino acids. The CDR3 is CASSTRTGGEQYF. In DNA, the CDR3 is TGTGCCAGTAGTACCCGGACAGGGGGCGAGCAGTACTTC. The complete variable domain, with remaining parts taken from reference TRBV19 and TRBJ2-7, reads DGGITQSPKYLFRKEGQNVTLSCEQNLNHDAMYWYRQDPGQGLRLIYYSQIVNDFQKGDIAEGYSVSREKKESFPLTVTSAQKNPTAFYLCASSTRTGGEQYFGPGTRLTVT.

This clonotype has a handful of counts. The chain recombines TRBV3-1 with TRBJ2-1; 7 positions agree with TRBD1. Looked up from germline, CDR1 is LGHDT and CDR2 is YNNKEL (reference sequence). This CDR3 has 18 residues. The junction had 13 bases not matched to a gene; V was cut back by 1 base and J by 4 bases. CDR3 nucleotide sequence: TGTGCCAGCAGCCAAGTTTTGGGCCGGGACAGAAGGTACAATGAGCAGTTCTTC. It yields the protein CASSQVLGRDRRYNEQFF.

This clonotype was detected only a few times. The CDR3 reads CASSQGPAGASTDTQYF. The CDR3 nucleotides are TGCGCCAGCAGCCAAGGTCCAGCGGGAGCTAGCACAGATACGCAGTATTTT. The chain recombines TRBV5-1 with TRBJ2-3; TRBD2 aligns across 8 bases. The CDR3 spans 17 residues. V lost 4 bases to trimming and J lost 0 bases; unmatched junction nucleotides: 10. Germline CDR1 and CDR2: SGHRS and YFSETQ.

This clonotype was observed many times. The gene calls are TRBV28 and TRBJ2-3; no definite D call. V was cut by 6 bases and J by 2 bases, with 12 bases left in between. The CDR3 is made up of 14 amino acids. Germline-derived CDR1 and CDR2 are MDHEN and SYDVKM. The CDR3 DNA follows: TGTGCCAGCAGCTCCTCCAACCCCACAGATACGCAGTATTTT. Translating gives CASSSSNPTDTQYF. Full variable domain (outside the CDR3, taken from reference TRBV28 and TRBJ2-3): DVKVTQSSRYLVKRTGEKVFLECVQDMDHENMFWYRQDPGLGLRLIYFSYDVKMKEKGDIPEGYSVSREKKERFSLILESASTNQTSMYLCASSSSNPTDTQYFGPGTRLTVL.

This clonotype showed up just a few times. The V and J genes are TRBV2 and TRBJ1-3, with D possibly matching TRBD1 (5 bases). The germline CDR1 and CDR2 sequences are SNHLY and FYNNEI. Trimming pared 9 bases from V and 0 bases from J, leaving 12 bases between. The CDR3 runs 14 residues. CDR3 coding DNA: TGTGCCAGGACGGGACGAAACTCTGGAAACACCATATATTTT. Amino acid sequence: CARTGRNSGNTIYF.

The CDR3 sequence is CSVDSSSTDTQYF. The CDR3, as DNA: TGCAGCGTTGACAGTAGTAGCACAGATACGCAGTATTTT. V is TRBV29-1 and J is TRBJ2-3; D not resolved. V lost 3 bases to trimming and J lost 0 bases, with 7 bases between them. This CDR3 comprises 13 residues. The V gene's germline CDR1 is SQVTM and CDR2 ANQGSEA.

This clonotype was counted ten times or more. The chain couples TRBV20-1 to TRBJ2-5, with D possibly being TRBD1 (7 bases). Germline V gene lookup returns CDR1 DFQATT and CDR2 SNEGSKA (reference sequence). Trimming left V 5 bases short and J 2 bases short, with 18 bases between. This CDR3 comprises 15 residues. The CDR3 DNA sequence: TGCAGTGCTGGAGGGGGCGCGTCTTTTCAAGAGACCCAGTACTTC. Its protein is CSAGGGASFQETQYF.

This clonotype was counted at least ten times. The chain combines TRBV20-1 with TRBJ2-1; 13 bases fit TRBD2. Germline values: CDR1 DFQATT, CDR2 SNEGSKA (reference sequence). The CDR3 is 15 residues long. The trim removed 0 bases at V and 5 bases at J, leaving 1 base unmatched. This chain's CDR3 is CSARELAGGNNEQFF. Written as DNA, the CDR3 is TGCAGTGCTAGAGAACTAGCGGGAGGGAACAATGAGCAGTTCTTC.

This clonotype was recorded many times. This sequence joins TRBV29-1 and TRBJ2-1, with unresolved D. The CDR3 is 11 residues long. In germline, CDR1 is SQVTM, CDR2 ANQGSEA. With 7 bases removed from V and 3 bases from J, the gap between germline ends came to 7 bases. Written as DNA, the CDR3 is TGCAGCGCACGGAACTACAATGAGCAGTTCTTC. It translates to CSARNYNEQFF.

This clonotype was seen repeatedly, ten times or more. V usage is TRBV2 and J usage is TRBJ2-5; TRBD1 is a possible D gene (6 bases). Germline values: CDR1 SNHLY, CDR2 FYNNEI. V lost 7 bases, J lost 3 bases, and 9 bases lay in between. CDR3 length equals 12 residues. The CDR3, as DNA: TGTGCCAGCAAACAGGGAGAAGAGACCCAGTACTTC. Its translation is CASKQGEETQYF.

This clonotype was recorded many times. The rearrangement uses TRBV3-1 and TRBJ2-7, with 12 nucleotides matching TRBD2. CDR1 is LGHDT, CDR2 YNNKEL, per germline (reference sequence). The CDR3 contains 15 residues. Unmatched junction bases numbered 4, after V lost 7 bases and J lost 0 bases. Here the CDR3 reads CASTPSGRASYEQYF. CDR3 in DNA: TGTGCCAGCACGCCTAGCGGGAGGGCCTCCTACGAGCAGTACTTC.

The chain employs TRBV3-1 and TRBJ2-7, with TRBD2 matching 8 bases. This CDR3 contains 15 residues. Germline V gene lookup returns CDR1 LGHDT and CDR2 YNNKEL (reference sequence). V shed 4 bases and J 6 bases; nucleotides not matched to a gene: 11. In DNA, the CDR3 is TGTGCCAGCAGCCGCACTCCCGGGACTAGTGGCGAGCAGTACTTC. It translates to CASSRTPGTSGEQYF.

CDR3 sequence (DNA): TGCGCCAGCAGCTCAGGATCTAATGAAAAACTGTTTTTT. It yields the protein CASSSGSNEKLFF. The gene calls are TRBV5-1 and TRBJ1-4; D unresolved. The CDR3 has 13 residues. Trimming cost V 3 bases and J 3 bases, with 6 bases left between them. Germline-derived CDR1 and CDR2 are SGHRS and YFSETQ.

The rearrangement links TRBV5-6 to TRBJ2-7; 9 bases line up with TRBD1. CDR1 is SGHDT, CDR2 YYEEEE, per germline. The CDR3 has 14 amino acids. The V segment lost 3 bases and the J segment 7 bases; nucleotides outside the gene matches: 8. Here the CDR3 DNA reads TGTGCCAGCAGCTCTACAGGGGGCGCAGATGAGCAGTACTTC. Its translation is CASSSTGGADEQYF. The full variable domain, in which reference TRBV5-6 and TRBJ2-7 provide the parts outside the CDR3, is DAGVTQSPTHLIKTRGQQVTLRCSPKSGHDTVSWYQQALGQGPQFIFQYYEEEERQRGNFPDRFSGHQFPNYSSELNVNALLLGDSALYLCASSSTGGADEQYFGPGTRLTVT.